Presented here are 17 T cell receptor beta chains from one specimen sequenced in a study of blood T cell repertoires in COVID-19. Repertoires were generated with immunoSEQ multiplex PCR, while TCRdb's copy carries only in-frame clones and drops some. The sample holds about 140,000 clones, about 90% seen once. Sequencing used peripheral blood. Receptors originate from a woman in her 50s with acute or convalescent COVID-19.

For the CDR3, the DNA is TGCGCCAGCAGCCAAGAAGGAACCGGGACAGGGAGCGGGAAAGCTTTCTTT. Amino acids: CASSQEGTGTGSGKAFF. The chain links TRBV4-1 to TRBJ1-1; 9 bases are a match to TRBD1. CDR1 is MGHRA and CDR2 is YSYEKL in the germline V gene. V shed 0 bases, J shed 9 bases, and the junction held 14 bases outside the gene matches. The CDR3 is 17 residues long.

The genes are TRBV9 and TRBJ1-3; D is unresolved. CDR3 length equals 15 residues. V shed 4 bases and J shed 1 base, with 12 bases lying between them. Germline lookup yields CDR1 SGDLS and CDR2 YYNGEE. The CDR3 protein is CASSPPGWSGNTIYF. The DNA for the CDR3 is TGTGCCAGCAGCCCTCCGGGGTGGTCTGGAAACACCATATATTTT.

The chain's CDR3 is CASSVDLIGENEQFF. CDR3 sequence (DNA): TGTGCCAGCAGCGTCGATCTAATCGGGGAGAATGAGCAGTTCTTC. The chain recombines TRBV9 with TRBJ2-1, with D perhaps matching TRBD2 (5 bases). The V and J ends lost 2 bases and 7 bases respectively, with 16 bases between them. The CDR3 is 15 amino acids. The germline V gene encodes CDR1 SGDLS and CDR2 YYNGEE.

V is TRBV7-8 and J is TRBJ1-2; D gene unclear. The CDR3 contains 12 residues. V lost 2 bases and J 3 bases, leaving 4 bases between the germline ends. Germline V lookup: CDR1 SGHVS, CDR2 FQNEAQ. The DNA for the CDR3 is TGTGCCAGCAGCTTACGGGACTATGGCTACACCTTC. Translated, it gives CASSLRDYGYTF. The complete variable domain, with remaining parts taken from reference TRBV7-8 and TRBJ1-2, reads GAGVSQSPRYKVAKRGQDVALRCDPISGHVSLFWYQQALGQGPEFLTYFQNEAQLDKSGLPSDRFFAERPEGSVSTLKIQRTQQEDSAVYLCASSLRDYGYTFGSGTRLTVV.

The J gene is TRBJ1-1, the V gene TRBV7-8; D call uncertain. Looked up from germline, CDR1 is SGHVS and CDR2 is FQNEAQ. The CDR3 contains 15 residues. V dropped 4 bases and J dropped 5 bases, with 17 bases sitting between them. The CDR3 DNA reads as TGTGCCAGCAGCTCACTTGGCAGTTCGGGGACTGAAGCTTTCTTT. Encoded protein: CASSSLGSSGTEAFF.

The chain combines TRBV2 with TRBJ1-5; 9 nucleotides line up with TRBD1. CDR3 length: 16 residues. With V trimmed by 0 bases and J by 7 bases, 7 bases remained unmatched. CDR1 SNHLY and CDR2 FYNNEI come from the germline V gene. The CDR3 is CASSEARGQGRQPQHF. The DNA for the CDR3 is TGTGCCAGCAGTGAAGCGCGGGGACAGGGAAGACAGCCCCAGCATTTT.

This chain uses TRBV9 with TRBJ2-1; the D is unclear. With 0 bases removed from V and 5 bases from J, the gap between germline ends came to 15 bases. In germline, CDR1 is SGDLS, CDR2 YYNGEE. The CDR3 spans 16 residues. As DNA, the CDR3 is TGTGCCAGCAGCGTAGAAGGTGGCGGATACAACAATGAGCAGTTCTTC. This encodes CASSVEGGGYNNEQFF.

The chain uses TRBV11-2 and TRBJ2-1; 10 nucleotides line up with TRBD2. V trimming: 6 bases; J trimming: 0 bases; junction bases outside the gene matches: 8. Per germline, CDR1 SGHAT and CDR2 FQNNGV. This CDR3 region has 17 residues. CDR3 nucleotides: TGTGCCAGCAGGAGTAGCGGGGGGAGTTACTCCTACAATGAGCAGTTCTTC. Protein product: CASRSSGGSYSYNEQFF.

The V call is TRBV5-1, the J call TRBJ2-7; 10 bases fit TRBD2. The germline CDR1 and CDR2 sequences are SGHRS and YFSETQ. Trimming took 6 bases from V and 3 from J; bases not matched to a gene: 6. The CDR3 is 14 residues long. The CDR3 region is CASTLAGAGYEQYF. CDR3 bases: TGCGCCAGCACCCTAGCGGGAGCGGGCTACGAGCAGTACTTC.

The chain links TRBV18 to TRBJ1-1; D remains unclear. The CDR3 sequence is 16 residues long. V lost 4 bases and J lost 4, with 19 bases in between. Germline V CDR1 and CDR2: KGHSH, LQKENI. The CDR3 region has the DNA TGTGCCAGCTCACACCCCGGGAAGGTCGGAGTCACTGAAGCTTTCTTT. Translated, it gives CASSHPGKVGVTEAFF.

This sequence joins TRBV19 and TRBJ2-2; D uncertain. Germline V gene data show CDR1 as LNHDA and CDR2 as SQIVND (reference sequence). Trimming cost V 6 bases and J 4 bases, with 12 bases left between them. The CDR3 covers 14 residues. The CDR3 DNA reads as TGTGCCAGTAGCCAACTAAGGTCCACCGGGGAGCTGTTTTTT. As protein: CASSQLRSTGELFF.

The chain has TRBV6-5 and TRBJ1-1; 7 nucleotides line up with TRBD1. CDR3 size: 13 residues. Germline assignment: CDR1 MNHEY and CDR2 SVGAGI. V was clipped by 7 bases and J by 4 bases; unmatched bases: 6. The CDR3 DNA reads as TGTGCCAGCATCTACCAGGGGGGCACTGAAGCTTTCTTT. It yields the protein CASIYQGGTEAFF.

This chain uses TRBV9 with TRBJ1-2; D is ambiguous. Germline-derived CDR1 and CDR2 are SGDLS and YYNGEE. The CDR3 extends over 15 amino acids. Trimming shortened V by 3 bases and J by 2 bases, and 14 bases separated the two germline ends. CDR3 bases: TGTGCCAGCAGCGGACTAGGGTACTGGAACTATGGCTACACCTTC. Its protein is CASSGLGYWNYGYTF.

The chain combines TRBV7-6 with TRBJ1-6; 10 nucleotides line up with TRBD1. J gave up 12 bases and V 4 bases, and 6 bases lay outside the gene matches. The germline CDR1 and CDR2 sequences are SGHVS and FNYEAQ. This CDR3 spans 14 amino acids. The CDR3 region has the DNA TGTGCCAGCAGCTCCGGGACAGGGGAGTTACCCCTCCACTTT. Protein product: CASSSGTGELPLHF.

The chain joins TRBV6-5 to TRBJ1-2; TRBD1 matches 9 bases. This CDR3 has 14 residues. V was pared by 4 bases and J by 13 bases, with 13 bases of the junction left unmatched. Germline loops: CDR1 MNHEY, CDR2 SVGAGI. In DNA, the CDR3 is TGTGCCAGCAGTTCCCCGGGACAGGGCACCGTCTGCACCTTC. Translating it yields CASSSPGQGTVCTF.

The gene calls are TRBV11-2 and TRBJ2-1; 7 nucleotides agree with TRBD1. There are 14 residues in the CDR3. The germline gives CDR1 SGHAT, CDR2 FQNNGV. V shed 5 bases and J 12 bases; nucleotides not matched to a gene: 13. CDR3 sequence (DNA): TGTGCCAGCAGCCCCAGCCCGGACAGGCGGGCGCAGTTCTTC. It yields the protein CASSPSPDRRAQFF.

This clone was observed a single time. The V gene is TRBV28, the J gene TRBJ2-1; 14 nucleotides agree with TRBD2. The V and J ends lost 3 bases and 4 bases, in that order; junction bases with no gene match: 11. This CDR3 spans 19 amino acids. Germline CDR1 MDHEN, CDR2 SYDVKM. The CDR3 region is CASSFPGLAGDIEYNEQFF. CDR3 DNA: TGTGCCAGCAGTTTCCCGGGACTAGCGGGGGATATTGAGTACAATGAGCAGTTCTTC. The full variable domain, rest sourced from reference TRBV28 and TRBJ2-1, is DVKVTQSSRYLVKRTGEKVFLECVQDMDHENMFWYRQDPGLGLRLIYFSYDVKMKEKGDIPEGYSVSREKKERFSLILESASTNQTSMYLCASSFPGLAGDIEYNEQFFGPGTRLTVL.